The 32 T cell receptor beta chains in this list originate from one sample, sequenced in a study of blood T cell repertoires in COVID-19. Profiled with immunoSEQ multiplex PCR; TCRdb holds only in-frame clones, not every one. The table has about 380,000 clones, 88% seen once. The sample taken for sequencing was PBMCs or T cells enriched from blood (not recorded which). Receptors were obtained from a woman under 30 who had recovered from COVID-19.

V is TRBV11-2 and J is TRBJ1-6; 7 nucleotides match TRBD1. J lost 4 bases, V lost 5 bases, and 5 bases had no gene match. The CDR3 loop spans 15 amino acids. Per germline, CDR1 SGHAT and CDR2 FQNNGV. The chain's CDR3 is CASSPMGQYNSPLHF. CDR3 DNA sequence: TGTGCCAGCAGCCCCATGGGACAGTATAATTCACCCCTCCACTTT.

The V gene is TRBV7-2, the J gene TRBJ2-5; unclear D gene. Looked up from germline, CDR1 is SGHTA and CDR2 is FQGNSA. V was cut by 2 bases and J by 1 base, with 11 bases left in between. CDR3 length equals 15 residues. The CDR3 loop is CASSLIKQIQETQYF. Written as DNA, the CDR3 is TGTGCCAGCAGCTTAATTAAACAAATCCAAGAGACCCAGTACTTC.

The chain carries TRBV4-1 and TRBJ2-1; 7 bases are a match to TRBD2. This CDR3 comprises 16 residues. V was clipped by 4 bases and J by 4 bases; unmatched bases: 10. Germline loops: CDR1 MGHRA, CDR2 YSYEKL. The CDR3 DNA reads as TGCGCCAGCAGCCGAGATCTAGCGGCACAGTACAATGAGCAGTTCTTC. It yields the protein CASSRDLAAQYNEQFF.

V gene TRBV2 combines with J gene TRBJ1-6, with 7 bases aligning to TRBD1. V lost 0 bases to trimming and J lost 9 bases; unmatched junction nucleotides: 11. Germline lookup yields CDR1 SNHLY and CDR2 FYNNEI. The CDR3 has 17 amino acids. The CDR3 sequence: CASSEATGHLGSSPLHF. The DNA of the CDR3 is TGTGCCAGCAGTGAAGCGACAGGGCACCTAGGGAGTTCACCCCTCCACTTT. The full variable domain, completed using reference TRBV2 and TRBJ1-6, is EPEVTQTPSHQVTQMGQEVILRCVPISNHLYFYWYRQILGQKVEFLVSFYNNEISEKSEIFDDQFSVERPDGSNFTLKIRSTKLEDSAMYFCASSEATGHLGSSPLHFGNGTRLTVT.

The chain joins TRBV2 to TRBJ2-2; 9 bases are a match to TRBD1. Trimming took 9 bases from V and 4 from J; bases not matched to a gene: 3. The germline gives CDR1 SNHLY, CDR2 FYNNEI. The CDR3 totals 13 residues. CDR3 protein: CARGDRATGELFF. DNA for the CDR3: TGTGCCAGAGGGGACAGGGCCACCGGGGAGCTGTTTTTT.

V and J are TRBV30 and TRBJ1-2; D gene ambiguous. This CDR3 is 13 amino acids long. CDR1 and CDR2 (germline): GTSNPN, SVGIG (reference sequence). Trimming shortened V by 2 bases and J by 1 base, and 8 bases separated the two germline ends. Here the CDR3 reads CAWSREFNYGYTF. CDR3 nucleotide sequence: TGTGCCTGGAGTAGGGAGTTTAACTATGGCTACACCTTC.

The rearrangement joins TRBV5-1 to TRBJ1-1, with D possibly matching TRBD1 (5 bases). The V end was cut by 0 bases, the J end by 3 bases, with 12 bases between. The CDR3 is 15 amino acids. Per germline, CDR1 SGHRS and CDR2 YFSETQ. CDR3: CASSLGSAGYTEAFF. The CDR3 DNA follows: TGCGCCAGCAGCTTGGGATCTGCAGGGTACACTGAAGCTTTCTTT.

The rearrangement uses TRBV7-9 and TRBJ2-1; TRBD2 is a possible D gene (6 bases). The CDR3 runs 15 residues. V lost 4 bases, J lost 7 bases, and 17 bases lay in between. Looked up from germline, CDR1 is SEHNR and CDR2 is FQNEAQ (reference sequence). The CDR3 here is CASSSDVWGRNEQFF. The CDR3 DNA follows: TGTGCCAGCAGCTCCGATGTTTGGGGGAGGAATGAGCAGTTCTTC.

The genes are TRBV4-3 and TRBJ1-2, with TRBD1 matching over 7 bases. The V gene's germline CDR1 is LGHNA and CDR2 YSLEER. The CDR3 has 13 residues. The J segment lost 4 bases and the V segment lost 1 base, leaving 0 bases of the junction unmatched. For the CDR3, the DNA is TGCGCCAGCAGCCAAGGACAGGGCTATGGCTACACCTTC. This encodes CASSQGQGYGYTF.

The gene calls are TRBV2 and TRBJ1-3; D is undetermined. The CDR3 is made up of 15 amino acids. From germline, CDR1 is SNHLY and CDR2 FYNNEI. V dropped 1 base and J dropped 4 bases, with 11 bases sitting between them. CDR3 in amino acids: CASSEGRVPGNTIYF. Here the CDR3 DNA reads TGTGCCAGCAGTGAAGGGCGGGTCCCAGGAAACACCATATATTTT.

V gene TRBV4-1 combines with J gene TRBJ1-5; 8 nucleotides agree with TRBD1. The length of the CDR3 is 15 residues. Per germline, CDR1 MGHRA and CDR2 YSYEKL. J was trimmed by 5 bases and V by 0 bases; bases with no gene match: 3. CDR3 sequence (DNA): TGCGCCAGCAGCCAAGATCCGACAGGGGATCAGCCCCAGCATTTT. It codes for CASSQDPTGDQPQHF.

The V and J genes are TRBV12-3 or TRBV12-4 and TRBJ1-2; the D gene is possibly TRBD1 (6 bases). CDR3 length: 13 residues. V lost 10 bases and J 5 bases, leaving 17 bases between the germline ends. CDR3 coding DNA: TGTGCCACCCGGCCAGGGGAGAGGTATGGCTACACCTTC. Translating gives CATRPGERYGYTF.

This chain connects TRBV28 to TRBJ1-1; D is unresolved. The V end was cut by 10 bases, the J end by 1 base, with 13 bases between. The CDR3 is 13 amino acids. Germline loops: CDR1 MDHEN, CDR2 SYDVKM. CDR3 loop: CATTIEQNTEAFF. The CDR3 nucleotides are TGTGCCACCACCATCGAACAGAACACTGAAGCTTTCTTT.

V and J are TRBV3-1 (or the pseudogene TRBV3-2) and TRBJ1-5; 8 bases fit TRBD1. The ends lost 1 base at V and 5 bases at J; junction bases unmatched: 7. Germline-derived CDR1 and CDR2 are LGHDT and YNNKEL (reference sequence). This CDR3 spans 16 amino acids. The CDR3 is CASSQGEQGDDQPQHF. CDR3 coding DNA: TGTGCCAGCAGCCAAGGGGAACAGGGGGATGATCAGCCCCAGCATTTT.

The V gene is TRBV18, the J gene TRBJ2-2; D remains ambiguous. Deletions cut 5 bases from V and 5 bases from J, with 9 bases between. The germline gives CDR1 KGHSH, CDR2 LQKENI. The CDR3 runs to 13 residues. The CDR3 sequence is CASSGQKTGELFF. The CDR3 nucleotides read TGTGCCAGCTCAGGGCAGAAAACCGGGGAGCTGTTTTTT. The entire variable domain, with the rest obtained from reference TRBV18 and TRBJ2-2, is as follows: NAGVMQNPRHLVRRRGQEARLRCSPMKGHSHVYWYRQLPEEGLKFMVYLQKENIIDESGMPKERFSAEFPKEGPSILRIQQVVRGDSAAYFCASSGQKTGELFFGEGSRLTVL.

The chain couples TRBV9 to TRBJ2-3; 9 bases line up with TRBD1. Germline trimming cut 4 bases from V and 4 bases from J; bases unmatched to any gene: 4. The CDR3 is made up of 14 amino acids. The V gene's germline CDR1 is SGDLS and CDR2 YYNGEE. For the CDR3, the DNA is TGTGCCAGCAGCACAGGGGGCTGGGCAGATACGCAGTATTTT. Amino acid sequence: CASSTGGWADTQYF.

The chain carries TRBV9 and TRBJ2-2; tentative D call: TRBD1 (7 bases). The length of the CDR3 is 16 residues. V was pared by 0 bases and J by 5 bases, with 14 bases between. The germline V gene has CDR1 SGDLS and CDR2 YYNGEE. CDR3: CASSVGVRGETGELFF. CDR3 DNA sequence: TGTGCCAGCAGCGTAGGAGTCAGGGGGGAGACCGGGGAGCTGTTTTTT.

The V and J genes are TRBV27 and TRBJ1-6, with a tentative D call TRBD1 (5 bases). V was pared by 8 bases and J by 6 bases, with 20 bases between. The CDR3 is made up of 16 amino acids. Germline V CDR1 and CDR2: MNHEY, SMNVEV (reference sequence). The CDR3 spells CASDRKGPTPNSPLHF. In DNA form, the CDR3 reads TGTGCCAGCGACAGAAAAGGGCCTACACCTAATTCACCCCTCCACTTT.

J is TRBJ2-3 and V is TRBV4-3; 8 bases fit TRBD2. J lost 2 bases, V lost 5 bases, and 12 bases had no gene match. CDR1 is LGHNA and CDR2 is YSLEER in the germline V gene. The CDR3 runs 17 residues. DNA for the CDR3: TGCGCCAGCAGCTCCCTGCGACTAGCGAGGAACACAGATACGCAGTATTTT. Translation gives CASSSLRLARNTDTQYF.

This clone is a singleton in its sample. V gene TRBV4-3 combines with J gene TRBJ2-1; D remains ambiguous. Between the trimmed V and J ends, which lost 7 bases and 10 bases, there was a span of 8 bases. Germline V CDR1 and CDR2: LGHNA, YSLEER. The CDR3 has 10 amino acids. The CDR3 DNA reads as TGCGCCAGCATCCGGGTAGAGCAGTTCTTC. Translation gives CASIRVEQFF.

This clone was detected once. The chain has TRBV5-1 and TRBJ2-2; 9 positions match TRBD1. CDR3 length: 18 residues. Germline V CDR1 and CDR2: SGHRS, YFSETQ. Germline trimming cut 6 bases from V and 2 bases from J; bases unmatched to any gene: 14. For the CDR3, the DNA is TGCGCCAGCACCTTTCGACTCCTGGACAGGGGAAACACCGGGGAGCTGTTTTTT. This sequence encodes CASTFRLLDRGNTGELFF.

This clone appeared once. This sequence joins TRBV7-2 and TRBJ1-6; TRBD1 aligns across 9 bases. V trimming: 4 bases; J trimming: 10 bases; junction bases outside the gene matches: 5. This CDR3 has 14 residues. Per the germline V gene, CDR1 is SGHTA and CDR2 is FQGNSA. DNA of the CDR3: TGTGCCAGCAGCTCCGGGACAGGGAGCTCACCCCTCCACTTT. Amino acid sequence: CASSSGTGSSPLHF.

The V call is TRBV10-1, the J call TRBJ2-2; 7 bases agree with TRBD2. CDR1 is WNHNN, CDR2 SYGVQD, per germline (reference sequence). The V and J ends lost 0 bases and 4 bases, in that order; junction bases with no gene match: 2. CDR3 length equals 15 residues. The CDR3 bases are TGCGCCAGCAGTGAGTCGTTAGCGGGCACCGGGGAGCTGTTTTTT. This codes for CASSESLAGTGELFF.

V gene TRBV6-5 combines with J gene TRBJ1-2; 7 nucleotides agree with TRBD1. The germline CDR1 and CDR2 sequences are MNHEY and SVGAGI. The J segment lost 4 bases and the V segment lost 6 bases, leaving 5 bases of the junction unmatched. This CDR3 has 13 residues. CDR3 nucleotides: TGTGCCAGCAGCTCGACAGGGATCTATGGCTACACCTTC. It yields the protein CASSSTGIYGYTF.

This chain joins TRBV28 and TRBJ1-1; D may be TRBD1 (6 bases). The CDR3 consists of 13 residues. V lost 7 bases and J lost 1, with 10 bases in between. Germline assignment: CDR1 MDHEN and CDR2 SYDVKM. CDR3 DNA sequence: TGTGCCAGCAAAGGGGGATCGAACACTGAAGCTTTCTTT. Its translation is CASKGGSNTEAFF.

The genes are TRBV5-6 and TRBJ1-6; the D gene is possibly TRBD1 (5 bases). V dropped 2 bases and J dropped 7 bases, with 16 bases sitting between them. Germline V gene sequence: CDR1 SGHDT, CDR2 YYEEEE. The CDR3 is 16 residues long. CDR3: CASSFRGREGNSPLHF. DNA of the CDR3: TGTGCCAGCAGCTTCCGAGGACGGGAGGGGAATTCACCCCTCCACTTT.

This chain connects TRBV4-1 to TRBJ1-5; D uncertain. Trimming cost V 1 base and J 3 bases, with 10 bases left between them. The germline CDR1 and CDR2 sequences are MGHRA and YSYEKL. This CDR3 spans 15 amino acids. The CDR3 spells CASSQAVLANQPQHF. The CDR3 bases are TGCGCCAGCAGCCAAGCGGTCCTCGCCAATCAGCCCCAGCATTTT.

This sequence joins TRBV10-3 and TRBJ2-1; 9 bases map to TRBD2. The CDR3 is 18 amino acids. CDR1 and CDR2 from the germline V gene are ENHRY and SYGVKD. J gave up 2 bases and V 4 bases, and 12 bases lay outside the gene matches. The DNA for the CDR3 is TGTGCCATCAGTGGCGTAGAGTTTGTAGCGGGGGCCTACAATGAGCAGTTCTTC. Encoded protein: CAISGVEFVAGAYNEQFF.

The gene calls are TRBV19 and TRBJ1-2; 10 bases are shared with TRBD1. The germline V gene has CDR1 LNHDA and CDR2 SQIVND (reference sequence). The length of the CDR3 is 15 residues. The V segment lost 2 bases and the J segment 2 bases; nucleotides outside the gene matches: 2. The CDR3 reads CASSIRQGANYGYTF. As DNA, the CDR3 is TGTGCCAGTAGTATAAGACAGGGGGCAAACTATGGCTACACCTTC.

The chain has TRBV15 and TRBJ1-5, with no clear D. The V gene lost 2 bases and the J gene lost 5 bases, with 7 bases spanning the gap. Germline V gives CDR1 LNHNV, CDR2 YYDKDF (reference sequence). The CDR3 consists of 13 residues. The DNA of the CDR3 is TGTGCCACCAGCAGACAGGTAGATCAGCCCCAGCATTTT. Protein: CATSRQVDQPQHF.

The chain has TRBV29-1 and TRBJ2-3; D uncertain. This CDR3 region has 13 residues. Deletions cut 4 bases from V and 2 bases from J, with 10 bases between. CDR1 and CDR2 from the germline V gene are SQVTM and ANQGSEA. The CDR3 region has the DNA TGCAGCGTTGGGCAGTTTTTCACAGATACGCAGTATTTT. Translating gives CSVGQFFTDTQYF.

The chain is built from TRBV15 and TRBJ1-5, with a possible D match to TRBD1 (6 bases). CDR1 is LNHNV and CDR2 is YYDKDF in the germline V gene (reference sequence). V lost 9 bases to trimming and J lost 3 bases, with 12 bases between them. The CDR3 extends over 13 amino acids. This CDR3 is CATGAGLNQPQHF. The CDR3 bases are TGTGCCACGGGGGCAGGGCTCAATCAGCCCCAGCATTTT. The complete variable domain, with remaining parts taken from reference TRBV15 and TRBJ1-5, reads DAMVIQNPRYQVTQFGKPVTLSCSQTLNHNVMYWYQQKSSQAPKLLFHYYDKDFNNEADTPDNFQSRRPNTSFCFLDIRSPGLGDTAMYLCATGAGLNQPQHFGDGTRLSIL.